Shown below are 27 T cell receptor beta chains from a single sample sequenced in a study of Ad26.COV2.S vaccination and SARS-CoV-2 variants. Here immunoSEQ multiplex PCR was the method, and the copy in TCRdb shows in-frame clones only, minus some. Of a few hundred thousand clones listed, around nine tenths are singletons. Indicated treatment: around 19 received Ad26.COV2.S at low or high dose, single or two shots; about 5 received placebo; per-sample allocation not given. After the first vaccine or placebo injection, samples were drawn on day 63. The material was peripheral blood, obtained in a trial of Ad26.COV2.S vaccine versus placebo. Source of these receptors: a person between 18 and 65 years old who received the Ad26.COV2.S COVID-19 vaccine or a placebo.

This chain joins TRBV5-1 and TRBJ2-3; possible D gene TRBD2, 6 bases. From germline, CDR1 is SGHRS and CDR2 YFSETQ. V lost 2 bases, J lost 10 bases, and 14 bases lay in between. CDR3 size: 13 residues. CDR3 residues: CASSFSGGVAQYF. In nucleotides, the CDR3 is TGCGCCAGCAGCTTCTCTGGCGGGGTCGCGCAGTATTTT.

The gene calls are TRBV20-1 and TRBJ2-3; D is uncertain. V was shortened by 1 base and J by 5 bases, with 4 bases between the two germline ends. The germline V gene has CDR1 DFQATT and CDR2 SNEGSKA (reference sequence). The CDR3 runs to 11 residues. The CDR3: CSARAQDTQYF. Here the CDR3 DNA reads TGCAGTGCTAGAGCCCAAGATACGCAGTATTTT.

The DNA of the CDR3 is TGTGCCAGCAGCTTAGTGGGCCGACAGGGGGTGGGATACAATGAGCAGTTCTTC. This encodes CASSLVGRQGVGYNEQFF. The rearrangement links TRBV11-2 to TRBJ2-1; TRBD1 agrees at 9 bases. This CDR3 comprises 18 residues. Per germline, CDR1 SGHAT and CDR2 FQNNGV. Trimming at V came to 1 base and at J to 4 bases, leaving 11 bases not matched to a gene.

J is TRBJ2-4 and V is TRBV7-2; D not certain. The CDR3 has 16 residues. CDR1 is SGHTA and CDR2 is FQGNSA in the germline V gene. Trimming cost V 3 bases and J 2 bases, with 14 bases left between them. CDR3 DNA sequence: TGTGCCAGCAGCTTGGCAGGTATTAGCTCCAAAAACATTCAGTACTTC. This encodes CASSLAGISSKNIQYF.

This chain uses TRBV2 with TRBJ2-1; D unclear. In germline, CDR1 is SNHLY, CDR2 FYNNEI. This CDR3 region has 14 residues. Trimming left V 6 bases short and J 7 bases short, with 16 bases between. CDR3: CASSSSRLTNEQFF. Here the CDR3 DNA reads TGTGCCAGCAGCTCCTCCCGCCTGACGAATGAGCAGTTCTTC.

The rearrangement joins TRBV7-2 to TRBJ2-3; 13 bases fit TRBD2. Germline lookup yields CDR1 SGHTA and CDR2 FQGNSA. The CDR3 sequence is 16 residues long. V gave up 3 bases and J gave up 7 bases; unmatched junction bases: 7. Here the CDR3 reads CASSFLTTSGGNTQYF. The CDR3 DNA reads TGTGCCAGCAGCTTCTTGACGACTAGCGGGGGGAATACGCAGTATTTT.

The chain links TRBV5-1 to TRBJ2-3; D is tentatively TRBD1 or TRBD2 (5 bases each). Germline V gene lookup returns CDR1 SGHRS and CDR2 YFSETQ. The CDR3 has 16 amino acids. The germline V and J ends were trimmed by 0 bases and 3 bases, with 14 bases remaining between them. CDR3 residues: CASSLVGDPGTDTQYF. CDR3 in DNA: TGCGCCAGCAGCTTGGTAGGGGACCCCGGTACAGATACGCAGTATTTT.

With respect to this clone: Other DNA sequences of this sample code for an identical CDR3. The rearrangement joins TRBV19 to TRBJ2-7; 10 bases fit TRBD1. The length of the CDR3 is 14 residues. The junction had 5 bases not matched to a gene; V was cut back by 3 bases and J by 6 bases. Germline V gene lookup returns CDR1 LNHDA and CDR2 SQIVND (reference sequence). The CDR3: CASSIGTGDLEQYF. The CDR3 DNA sequence: TGTGCCAGTAGTATTGGGACAGGGGATCTCGAGCAGTACTTC. Filled out from reference TRBV19 and TRBJ2-7, the complete variable domain reads DGGITQSPKYLFRKEGQNVTLSCEQNLNHDAMYWYRQDPGQGLRLIYYSQIVNDFQKGDIAEGYSVSREKKESFPLTVTSAQKNPTAFYLCASSIGTGDLEQYFGPGTRLTVT.

The gene calls are TRBV18 and TRBJ2-5, with TRBD1 matching 7 bases. Germline CDR1 is KGHSH and CDR2 is LQKENI. The CDR3 has 14 amino acids. V lost 2 bases, J lost 1 base, and 1 base stayed unmatched. This chain's CDR3 is CASSPGDSQETQYF. In nucleotides, the CDR3 is TGTGCCAGCTCACCAGGGGACAGCCAAGAGACCCAGTACTTC.

The chain employs TRBV28 and TRBJ2-1; TRBD2 matches at 13 bases. CDR1 is MDHEN, CDR2 SYDVKM, per germline. After removal of 3 bases from V and 8 bases from J, the junction contained 4 bases not matched to a gene. This CDR3 contains 15 residues. CDR3 coding DNA: TGTGCCAGCAGTTTCACTAGCGGGGGGGCCGATGAGCAGTTCTTC. Protein sequence: CASSFTSGGADEQFF.

The V and J genes are TRBV6-5 and TRBJ2-3; D gene uncertain. Germline V CDR1 and CDR2: MNHEY, SVGAGI. The V end was cut by 4 bases, the J end by 6 bases, with 8 bases between. This CDR3 contains 12 residues. CDR3 residues: CASSSRQDTQYF. The CDR3 nucleotides read TGTGCCAGCAGTTCCCGGCAGGATACGCAGTATTTT.

The chain recombines TRBV28 with TRBJ2-1; the D gene is possibly TRBD2 (5 bases). Trimming stripped 6 bases from V and 12 bases from J, with 21 bases between. The CDR3 loop spans 14 amino acids. The germline V gene encodes CDR1 MDHEN and CDR2 SYDVKM. Written as DNA, the CDR3 is TGTGCCAGCAGATCTACATCTTTCCGGGAACCGCAGTTCTTC. Its translation: CASRSTSFREPQFF.

The gene calls are TRBV4-1 and TRBJ1-4; possibly TRBD1 for D (5 bases). The germline V and J ends were trimmed by 3 bases and 8 bases, with 22 bases remaining between them. There are 17 residues in the CDR3. Germline-derived CDR1 and CDR2 are MGHRA and YSYEKL. The CDR3 loop reads CASSHPKEEGMGEKLFF. The CDR3 region has the DNA TGCGCCAGCAGCCATCCCAAAGAGGAGGGGATGGGGGAAAAACTGTTTTTT.

The rearrangement joins TRBV7-9 to TRBJ1-2; D unclear. The CDR3 has 15 residues. Germline values: CDR1 SEHNR, CDR2 FQNEAQ (reference sequence). The V gene lost 6 bases and the J gene lost 4 bases, with 18 bases spanning the gap. This CDR3 is CASSSRQEKLYGYTF. DNA of the CDR3: TGTGCCAGCAGTTCCCGTCAGGAAAAACTCTATGGCTACACCTTC.

This chain uses TRBV7-9 with TRBJ1-2, with 10 bases identical to TRBD1. The CDR3 totals 14 residues. V was clipped by 5 bases and J by 6 bases; unmatched bases: 6. From germline, CDR1 is SEHNR and CDR2 FQNEAQ (reference sequence). In DNA, the CDR3 is TGTGCCAGCAGCCCGGGACAGGGGATAGATGGCTACACCTTC. Protein product: CASSPGQGIDGYTF.

This clone appeared once. The rearrangement uses TRBV30 and TRBJ2-3; 7 bases align to TRBD1. Germline values: CDR1 GTSNPN, CDR2 SVGIG (reference sequence). The length of the CDR3 is 14 residues. Unmatched junction bases numbered 4, after V lost 2 bases and J lost 2 bases. The CDR3: CAWSRQGVTDTQYF. CDR3 bases: TGTGCCTGGAGTCGACAGGGAGTCACAGATACGCAGTATTTT. The full variable domain, completed using reference TRBV30 and TRBJ2-3, is SQTIHQWPATLVQPVGSPLSLECTVEGTSNPNLYWYRQAAGRGLQLLFYSVGIGQISSEVPQNLSASRPQDRQFILSSKKLLLSDSGFYLCAWSRQGVTDTQYFGPGTRLTVL.

This chain links TRBV7-2 with TRBJ2-1, with D unclear. Trimming shortened V by 6 bases and J by 7 bases, and 10 bases separated the two germline ends. CDR3 length: 12 residues. Per germline, CDR1 SGHTA and CDR2 FQGNSA. CDR3 nucleotide sequence: TGTGCCAGCAGGTACGACGGGAATGAGCAGTTCTTC. As protein: CASRYDGNEQFF.

V gene TRBV7-8 combines with J gene TRBJ2-7, with TRBD1 matching over 9 bases. The CDR3 is made up of 17 amino acids. From germline, CDR1 is SGHVS and CDR2 FQNEAQ. The trim removed 1 base at V and 3 bases at J, leaving 10 bases unmatched. CDR3 region: CASSLGFTGGTNYEQYF. CDR3 coding DNA: TGTGCCAGCAGCTTAGGGTTCACAGGGGGCACAAACTACGAGCAGTACTTC.

CDR3 DNA: TGTGCCAGCAGCCCTATGGCACAGGGTTTAATATTTCAGTACTTC. Its protein is CASSPMAQGLIFQYF. The chain couples TRBV27 to TRBJ2-4, with a weak D call TRBD1 (6 bases). V shed 6 bases and J shed 11 bases, with 23 bases lying between them. The CDR3 spans 15 residues. CDR1 is MNHEY, CDR2 SMNVEV, per germline (reference sequence).

The sample holds a few counts of this clone. J is TRBJ2-1 and V is TRBV6-2 or TRBV6-3; 13 bases agree with TRBD2. After removal of 7 bases from V and 13 bases from J, the junction contained 13 bases not matched to a gene. Germline CDR1 MNHEY, CDR2 SVGEGT. The CDR3 runs to 15 residues. DNA for the CDR3: TGTGCCAGCACCCCCTCCGGGACTAGCGGGGAGGGTCAGTTCTTC. Translation: CASTPSGTSGEGQFF.

This chain connects TRBV6-4 to TRBJ1-6; no clear D gene. V was cut by 2 bases and J by 3 bases, with 5 bases left in between. CDR3 size: 14 residues. The germline V gene encodes CDR1 MRHNA and CDR2 SNTAGT. The CDR3 DNA is TGTGCCAGCAGTGACGGTAGCTATAATTCACCCCTCCACTTT. It is translated as CASSDGSYNSPLHF.

The J gene is TRBJ2-5, the V gene TRBV7-6; 8 bases align to TRBD2. Germline V CDR1 and CDR2: SGHVS, FNYEAQ. Trimming at V came to 5 bases and at J to 2 bases, leaving 13 bases not matched to a gene. This CDR3 contains 17 residues. CDR3 in amino acids: CASSLTGRGAGQETQYF. The CDR3 region has the DNA TGTGCCAGCAGCCTAACTGGGCGGGGGGCAGGGCAAGAGACCCAGTACTTC.

The chain has TRBV19 and TRBJ1-6; 9 bases agree with TRBD1. There are 15 residues in the CDR3. The V and J ends lost 2 bases and 13 bases, in that order; junction bases with no gene match: 9. CDR1 and CDR2 from the germline V gene are LNHDA and SQIVND (reference sequence). This chain's CDR3 is CASSIRRDRVFPLHF. The CDR3 DNA reads as TGTGCCAGTAGTATACGCCGGGACAGGGTTTTTCCCCTCCACTTT.

This clone was seen a few times. V is TRBV7-8 and J is TRBJ1-1, with D perhaps matching TRBD1 (6 bases). The V gene lost 5 bases and the J gene lost 7 bases, with 11 bases spanning the gap. Germline V gives CDR1 SGHVS, CDR2 FQNEAQ. The CDR3 runs 12 residues. Here the CDR3 reads CASSRDTREAFF. The CDR3 DNA reads TGTGCCAGCAGCCGGGACACCCGTGAAGCTTTCTTT. Looking up the rest from reference TRBV7-8 and TRBJ1-1 gives the full variable domain: GAGVSQSPRYKVAKRGQDVALRCDPISGHVSLFWYQQALGQGPEFLTYFQNEAQLDKSGLPSDRFFAERPEGSVSTLKIQRTQQEDSAVYLCASSRDTREAFFGQGTRLTVV.

This clone was counted a few times. The CDR3: CASSQEGRGNYGYTF. In DNA, the CDR3 is TGCGCCAGCAGCCAAGAAGGACGGGGGAACTATGGCTACACCTTC. This sequence joins TRBV4-1 and TRBJ1-2; D is possibly TRBD1 (5 bases). CDR3 size: 15 residues. V lost 0 bases to trimming and J lost 2 bases, with 10 bases between them. Germline V gene lookup returns CDR1 MGHRA and CDR2 YSYEKL.

CDR3 bases: TGTGCCAGCATTGCTCCGACAGCGACTGAAGCTTTCTTT. Amino acids: CASIAPTATEAFF. This chain connects TRBV27 to TRBJ1-1; D perhaps matches TRBD1 (5 bases). This CDR3 comprises 13 residues. The V gene's germline CDR1 is MNHEY and CDR2 SMNVEV (reference sequence). Trimming pared 7 bases from V and 5 bases from J, leaving 14 bases between.

The gene calls are TRBV3-1 (or the pseudogene TRBV3-2) and TRBJ2-7; 10 bases are a match to TRBD2. Germline V gene lookup returns CDR1 LGHDT and CDR2 YNNKEL (reference sequence). With V trimmed by 4 bases and J by 8 bases, 8 bases remained unmatched. This CDR3 is built from 14 residues. For the CDR3, the DNA is TGTGCCAGCAGCCCTCAGCGGGGGGGCCAGAAGCAGTACTTC. Translation gives CASSPQRGGQKQYF.